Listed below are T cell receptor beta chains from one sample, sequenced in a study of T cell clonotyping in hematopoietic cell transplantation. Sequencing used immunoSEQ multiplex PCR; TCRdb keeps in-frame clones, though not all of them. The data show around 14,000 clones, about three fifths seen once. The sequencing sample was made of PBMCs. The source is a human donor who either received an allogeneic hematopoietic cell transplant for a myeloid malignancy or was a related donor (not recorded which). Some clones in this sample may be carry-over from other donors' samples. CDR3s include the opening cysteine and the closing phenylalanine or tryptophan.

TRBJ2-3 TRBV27 CASSSRLAGGTDTQYF
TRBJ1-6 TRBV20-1 CSARVGSPLHF
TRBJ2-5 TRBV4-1 CASSLEHRGEETQYF
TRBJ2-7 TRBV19 CASSIEWSRTRPYEQYF
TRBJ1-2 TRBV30 CAWSRRNDYTF
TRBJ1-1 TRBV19 CASRTGNTEAFF
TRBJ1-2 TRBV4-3 CASSQDYAGRAFGYTF
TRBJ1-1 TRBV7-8 CASSLGQGDTEAFF
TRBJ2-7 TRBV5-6 CASSLGGTLIYEQYF
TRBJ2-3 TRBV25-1 CASSERGVDTQYF
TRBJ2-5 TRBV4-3 CASSQGAGGGQETQYF
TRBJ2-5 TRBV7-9 CASSLQETQYF
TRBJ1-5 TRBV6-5 CASSSTGQGDQPQHF